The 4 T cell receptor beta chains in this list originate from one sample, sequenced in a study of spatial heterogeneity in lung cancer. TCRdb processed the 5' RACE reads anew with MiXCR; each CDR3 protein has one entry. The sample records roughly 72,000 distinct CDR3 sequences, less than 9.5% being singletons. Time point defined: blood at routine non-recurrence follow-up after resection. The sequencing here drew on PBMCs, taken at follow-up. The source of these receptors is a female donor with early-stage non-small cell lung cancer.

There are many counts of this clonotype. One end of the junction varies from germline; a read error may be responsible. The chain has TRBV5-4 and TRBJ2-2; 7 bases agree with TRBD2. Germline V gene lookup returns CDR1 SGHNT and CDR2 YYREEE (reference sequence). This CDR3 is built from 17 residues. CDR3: CASSLAAGQANTGELFF. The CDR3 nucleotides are TGTGCCAGCAGTTTGGCAGCGGGGCAGGCGAACACCGGGGAGCTGTTTTTT.

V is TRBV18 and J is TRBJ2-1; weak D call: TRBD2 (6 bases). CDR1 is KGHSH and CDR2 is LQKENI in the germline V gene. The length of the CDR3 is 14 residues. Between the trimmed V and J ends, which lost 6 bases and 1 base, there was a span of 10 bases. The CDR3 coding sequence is TGTGCCAGCTCCTCGGGGGTGTCCTACAATGAGCAGTTCTTC. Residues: CASSSGVSYNEQFF.

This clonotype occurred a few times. CDR3: CSANSGLYQETQYF. DNA for the CDR3: TGCAGTGCTAATAGCGGTCTGTACCAAGAGACCCAGTACTTC. The chain couples TRBV20-1 to TRBJ2-5, with TRBD2 as a possible D gene (6 bases). Trimming took 4 bases from V and 0 from J, leaving 12 bases between them. CDR1 is DFQATT, CDR2 SNEGSKA, per germline (reference sequence). The CDR3 runs to 14 residues.

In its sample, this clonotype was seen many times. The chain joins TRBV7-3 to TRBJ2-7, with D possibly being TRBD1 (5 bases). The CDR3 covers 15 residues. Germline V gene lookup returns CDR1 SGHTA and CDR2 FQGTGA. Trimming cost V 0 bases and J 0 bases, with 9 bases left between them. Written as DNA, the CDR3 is TGTGCCAGCAGCTTAACCGGACACCGCTCCTACGAGCAGTACTTC. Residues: CASSLTGHRSYEQYF.